This is a list of T cell receptor beta chains from one sample in a study of blood T cell repertoires in COVID-19. Generated by immunoSEQ multiplex PCR, the TCRdb table keeps only in-frame clones and is missing some. This sample has roughly 260,000 clones, with around 82% found just once. Sample: peripheral blood. These receptors came from a woman older than 75 with active or convalescent COVID-19. Both conserved end residues are part of each CDR3. Fields, in order: V gene, J gene, CDR3 length, CDR3 protein.

V gene: TRBV5-8
J gene: TRBJ1-4
CDR3 length: 14
CDR3 protein: CASSPTGTLEKLFF

V gene: TRBV29-1
J gene: TRBJ1-1
CDR3 length: 11
CDR3 protein: CSVEPVVNAFF

V gene: TRBV10-2
J gene: TRBJ1-6
CDR3 length: 14
CDR3 protein: CASSGGQFNSPLHF

V gene: TRBV3-1/TRBV3-2
J gene: TRBJ1-1
CDR3 length: 14
CDR3 protein: CASSQEPSLSEAFF

V gene: TRBV12-3/TRBV12-4
J gene: TRBJ2-2
CDR3 length: 13
CDR3 protein: CASSSPGFGELFF

V gene: TRBV5-1
J gene: TRBJ1-1
CDR3 length: 13
CDR3 protein: CASRLRQGTEAFF

V gene: TRBV4-1
J gene: TRBJ1-5
CDR3 length: 17
CDR3 protein: CASSQDTTGGINQPQHF

V gene: TRBV19
J gene: TRBJ2-7
CDR3 length: 14
CDR3 protein: CASSRAGGTYEQYF

V gene: TRBV12-5
J gene: TRBJ2-1
CDR3 length: 16
CDR3 protein: CASGPNPAGGPSEQFF

V gene: TRBV3-1/TRBV3-2
J gene: TRBJ1-2
CDR3 length: 16
CDR3 protein: CASSQDLGAANYGYTF

V gene: TRBV11-3
J gene: TRBJ1-1
CDR3 length: 15
CDR3 protein: CASSPEGGVGTEAFF

V gene: TRBV5-1
J gene: TRBJ1-2
CDR3 length: 14
CDR3 protein: CASSRAGTGDGYTF

V gene: TRBV6-4
J gene: TRBJ2-7
CDR3 length: 21
CDR3 protein: CASSDSQRPTSGRSGGYEQYF

V gene: TRBV6-5
J gene: TRBJ2-1
CDR3 length: 16
CDR3 protein: CASSYSSGAPFWEQFF

V gene: TRBV6-1
J gene: TRBJ1-1
CDR3 length: 16
CDR3 protein: CASSDGTSSFYTEAFF

V gene: TRBV5-6
J gene: TRBJ1-2
CDR3 length: 15
CDR3 protein: CASSSGQGIFYGYTF

V gene: TRBV27
J gene: TRBJ2-7
CDR3 length: 15
CDR3 protein: CASSLSLAGGDEQYF

V gene: TRBV6-1
J gene: TRBJ2-1
CDR3 length: 12
CDR3 protein: CASRDRDNEQFF

V gene: TRBV18
J gene: TRBJ1-1
CDR3 length: 16
CDR3 protein: CASSPWTGGLSTEAFF

V gene: TRBV5-4
J gene: TRBJ1-5
CDR3 length: 15
CDR3 protein: CASSLQGDSNQPQHF

V gene: TRBV12-3/TRBV12-4
J gene: TRBJ1-2
CDR3 length: 12
CDR3 protein: CASSLGPGGYTF

V gene: TRBV5-5
J gene: TRBJ2-5
CDR3 length: 18
CDR3 protein: CASSSVKTSGYVEETQYF

V gene: TRBV5-3
J gene: TRBJ2-3
CDR3 length: 15
CDR3 protein: CARREDRAPTDTQYF

V gene: TRBV7-9
J gene: TRBJ2-2
CDR3 length: 15
CDR3 protein: CASSLNPGNTGELFF

V gene: TRBV6-1
J gene: TRBJ1-3
CDR3 length: 17
CDR3 protein: CASSASTGSLSGNTIYF

V gene: TRBV2
J gene: TRBJ1-5
CDR3 length: 13
CDR3 protein: CASSEDRAQPQHF

V gene: TRBV6-5
J gene: TRBJ1-4
CDR3 length: 15
CDR3 protein: CASSPQVTTNEKLFF

V gene: TRBV28
J gene: TRBJ2-5
CDR3 length: 15
CDR3 protein: CASSFRTGTEETQYF

V gene: TRBV28
J gene: TRBJ2-1
CDR3 length: 16
CDR3 protein: CASSGAGTGAYNEQFF

V gene: TRBV18
J gene: TRBJ2-5
CDR3 length: 15
CDR3 protein: CASSSRTSGKETQYF

V gene: TRBV28
J gene: TRBJ2-7
CDR3 length: 16
CDR3 protein: CASSLWSSWSSYEQYF

V gene: TRBV2
J gene: TRBJ1-3
CDR3 length: 14
CDR3 protein: CASSAGISGNTIYF

V gene: TRBV12-2
J gene: TRBJ2-5
CDR3 length: 16
CDR3 protein: CASRSAQRSAEETQYF

V gene: TRBV19
J gene: TRBJ2-3
CDR3 length: 16
CDR3 protein: CASSMRTSGVGDTQYF

V gene: TRBV30
J gene: TRBJ1-5
CDR3 length: 13
CDR3 protein: CACRQNSNQPQHF